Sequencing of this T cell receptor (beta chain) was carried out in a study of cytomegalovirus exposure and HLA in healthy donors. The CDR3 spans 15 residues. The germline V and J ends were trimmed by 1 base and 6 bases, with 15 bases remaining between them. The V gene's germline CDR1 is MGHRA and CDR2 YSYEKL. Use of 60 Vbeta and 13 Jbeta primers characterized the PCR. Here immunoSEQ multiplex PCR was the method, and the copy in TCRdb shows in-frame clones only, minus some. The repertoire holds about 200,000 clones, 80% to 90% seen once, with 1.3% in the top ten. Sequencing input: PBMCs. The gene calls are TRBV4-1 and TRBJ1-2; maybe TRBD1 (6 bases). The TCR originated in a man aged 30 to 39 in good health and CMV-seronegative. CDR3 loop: CASSQAPDSADGYTF. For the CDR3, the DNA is TGCGCCAGCAGCCAAGCCCCGGACAGTGCCGATGGCTACACCTTC.